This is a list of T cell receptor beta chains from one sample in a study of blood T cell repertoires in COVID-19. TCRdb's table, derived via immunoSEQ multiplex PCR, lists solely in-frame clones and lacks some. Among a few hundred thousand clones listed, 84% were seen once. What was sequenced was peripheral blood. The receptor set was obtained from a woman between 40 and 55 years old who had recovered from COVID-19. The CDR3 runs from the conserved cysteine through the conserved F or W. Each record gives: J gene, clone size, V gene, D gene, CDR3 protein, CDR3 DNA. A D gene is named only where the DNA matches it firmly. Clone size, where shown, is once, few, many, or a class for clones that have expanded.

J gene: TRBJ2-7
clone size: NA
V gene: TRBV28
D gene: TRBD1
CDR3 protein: CASGTGGPYEQYF
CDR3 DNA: TGTGCCAGCGGGACAGGGGGCCCCTACGAGCAGTACTTC

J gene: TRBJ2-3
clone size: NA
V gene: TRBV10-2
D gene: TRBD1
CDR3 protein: CASSEPGGTLDTQYF
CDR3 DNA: TGCGCCAGCAGTGAGCCAGGGGGCACTCTAGATACGCAGTATTTT

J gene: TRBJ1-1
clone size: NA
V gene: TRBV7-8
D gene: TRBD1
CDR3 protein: CASRGRQGNTEAFF
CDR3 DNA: TGTGCCAGCAGGGGTCGACAGGGGAACACTGAAGCTTTCTTT

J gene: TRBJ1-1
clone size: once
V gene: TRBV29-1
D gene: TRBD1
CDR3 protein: CSVGDRFTEAFF
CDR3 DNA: TGCAGCGTTGGGGACAGGTTCACTGAAGCTTTCTTT

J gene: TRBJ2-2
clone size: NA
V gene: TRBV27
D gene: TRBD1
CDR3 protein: CASSALTGAGTGELFF
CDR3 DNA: TGTGCCAGCAGTGCCTTGACAGGGGCCGGGACCGGGGAGCTGTTTTTT

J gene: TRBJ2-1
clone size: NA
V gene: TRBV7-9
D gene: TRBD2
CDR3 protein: CASSPLPGLAGGHEQFF
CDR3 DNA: TGTGCCAGCAGCCCACTACCGGGACTAGCGGGGGGACATGAGCAGTTCTTC

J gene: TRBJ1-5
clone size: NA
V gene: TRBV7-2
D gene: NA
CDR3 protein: CASSRRDTRSQPQHF
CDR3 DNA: TGTGCCAGCAGCCGCAGGGATACTCGAAGCCAGCCCCAGCATTTT

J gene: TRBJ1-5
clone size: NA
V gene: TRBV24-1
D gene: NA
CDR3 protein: CATSVGGSRGQPQHF
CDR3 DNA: TGTGCCACCAGTGTGGGAGGATCGCGAGGGCAGCCCCAGCATTTT

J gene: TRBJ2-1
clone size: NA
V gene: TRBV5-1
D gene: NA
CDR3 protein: CASNTGLSYNEQFF
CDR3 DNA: TGCGCCAGCAACACCGGACTTTCCTACAATGAGCAGTTCTTC

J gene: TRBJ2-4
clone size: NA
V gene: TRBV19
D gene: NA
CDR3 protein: CATRAGDRGHVGIQYF
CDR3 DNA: TGTGCCACGAGGGCGGGGGATCGGGGGCATGTCGGCATTCAGTACTTC

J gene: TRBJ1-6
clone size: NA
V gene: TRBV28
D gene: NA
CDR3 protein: CASRQGIGSPLHF
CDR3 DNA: TGTGCCAGCAGGCAGGGTATTGGTTCACCCCTCCACTTT

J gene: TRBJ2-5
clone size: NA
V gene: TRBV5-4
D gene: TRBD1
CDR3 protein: CACEGQGVQTQYF
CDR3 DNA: TGTGCCTGCGAAGGACAGGGGGTCCAGACCCAGTACTTC

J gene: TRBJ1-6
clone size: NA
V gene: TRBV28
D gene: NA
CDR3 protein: CASTRDTAGSPLHF
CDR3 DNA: TGTGCCAGCACCAGGGACACGGCGGGTTCACCCCTCCACTTT

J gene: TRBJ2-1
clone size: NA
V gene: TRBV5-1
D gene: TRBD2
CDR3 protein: CASSYVVAGGYNEQFF
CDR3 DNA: TGCGCCAGCAGCTATGTCGTTGCGGGGGGATACAATGAGCAGTTCTTC